This T cell receptor beta chain was sequenced during a study of T cells in Graves' hyperthyroidism and ophthalmopathy. In this sample, this clonotype turned up a few times. TCR beta CDR3 regions were amplified from RNA transcripts. When the TCR CDR3 underwent first-round RT-PCR, the HTBI primer set was used. TCRdb analysed the multiplex PCR reads with MiXCR anew, one entry per CDR3 protein. The sample has hundreds of thousands of distinct CDR3 sequences; roughly a third are singletons. Trimming took off 0 bases at V and 1 base at J, with 12 bases between the two ends. This CDR3 has 16 amino acids. Germline V gene data show CDR1 as SEHNR and CDR2 as FQNEAQ (reference sequence).

The sequenced material came from blood. This receptor was taken from a woman aged 35 to 49 with Graves' hyperthyroidism. V is TRBV7-9 and J is TRBJ1-2; D possibly corresponds to TRBD1 (6 bases). CDR3 amino acids: CASSLAQGNNNYGYTF. The CDR3 DNA sequence: TGTGCCAGCAGCTTAGCCCAGGGGAATAATAACTATGGCTACACCTTC.